This paragraph covers one TCR beta chain sequence. Its antigen remains unidentified. The sample originates from a study of vaccination effects on CD4 cells after COVID-19. Turning to the study itself: A few convalescent patients were sampled both early and late post-vaccination.

Assay used: immunoSEQ multiplex PCR; TCRdb lists only in-frame clones, some missing. Of around 44,000 clones in the sample, less than 85% were seen once. A roughly 10-day culture period preceded the isolation of CD4+ T cells. Infection with SARS-CoV-2 occurred in the person between March and December 2020, and PCR confirmed it. The cohort was immunized with two doses of either the BNT162b2 or mRNA-1273 vaccine. The sequence was collected from a human donor who had a prior SARS-CoV-2 infection. The specimen comprised CD4+ T cells from PBMCs cultured without peptide, sampled after COVID-19 vaccination.

The CDR3 sequence: CASSVVLGETEAFF. The CDR3 DNA sequence: TGTGCCAGCAGCGTAGTTCTGGGGGAGACTGAAGCTTTCTTT. V and J are TRBV9 and TRBJ1-1; TRBD1 might be the D (5 bases). Trimming shortened V by 0 bases and J by 5 bases, and 11 bases separated the two germline ends. The CDR3 contains 14 residues. Germline V gene sequence: CDR1 SGDLS, CDR2 YYNGEE.